These T cell receptor beta chains were read from a single sample in a study of cytomegalovirus exposure and HLA in healthy donors. The repertoire was sequenced with immunoSEQ multiplex PCR; TCRdb's copy has only in-frame clones and lacks some. The sample records about 100,000 clones, about 70% being singletons. The sample consisted of PBMCs. Every receptor here comes from a middle-aged man in good health and CMV-seropositive. Each CDR3 is given with its conserved first and last residue. Each record gives: CDR3 protein, CDR3 DNA, V gene, D gene, J gene, clone size. The D gene is left open where the match is weak. Clone size is given for some rows only: seen once, a few or many times, or a class if the clone is expanded.

CASRTSSGMGEFF | TGTGCCAGCAGGACCTCTAGCGGGATGGGCGAGTTCTTC | TRBV5-4 | TRBD2 | TRBJ2-1 | NA
CASSVDLKETQYF | TGTGCCAGCAGCGTAGACCTAAAAGAGACCCAGTACTTC | TRBV9 | NA | TRBJ2-5 | NA
CASSPTTGGIGTEAFF | TGTGCCAGTAGTCCGACGACAGGGGGAATAGGTACTGAAGCTTTCTTT | TRBV19 | TRBD1 | TRBJ1-1 | NA
CASRLGTGGSQPQHF | TGTGCCAGCAGGCTCGGGACAGGGGGGAGTCAGCCCCAGCATTTT | TRBV2 | TRBD1 | TRBJ1-5 | NA
CASSPRQGTSPLHF | TGTGCCAGCTCACCACGGCAGGGGACTTCACCCCTCCACTTT | TRBV18 | NA | TRBJ1-6 | NA
CASSLQGYEQYF | TGTGCCAGCAGCCTACAGGGCTACGAGCAGTACTTC | TRBV5-1 | NA | TRBJ2-7 | NA
CASSLGRGDTQYF | TGTGCCAGCAGCTTAGGAAGGGGAGATACGCAGTATTTT | TRBV11-3 | NA | TRBJ2-3 | few
CASSPTGQEHYEQYF | TGTGCCAGCAGCCCGACAGGACAGGAGCACTACGAGCAGTACTTC | TRBV7-6 | TRBD1 | TRBJ2-7 | NA
CASSQRGISSYNEQFF | TGCGCCAGCAGCCAAAGAGGGATAAGCTCCTACAATGAGCAGTTCTTC | TRBV4-1 | NA | TRBJ2-1 | NA
CASSPRQGRFYEQYF | TGCGCCAGCAGCCCCCGACAGGGAAGGTTCTACGAGCAGTACTTC | TRBV4-1 | TRBD1 | TRBJ2-7 | NA
CAISEGLGVGRTGLAGASYEQYF | TGTGCCATCAGTGAGGGCCTTGGCGTAGGGAGGACAGGACTAGCGGGAGCTTCCTACGAGCAGTACTTC | TRBV10-3 | TRBD2 | TRBJ2-7 | NA
CASSNREGGTEAFF | TGCGCCAGCAGCAACAGGGAAGGGGGCACTGAAGCTTTCTTT | TRBV5-1 | NA | TRBJ1-1 | NA
CASSLWTGSNQPQHF | TGCGCCAGCAGTCTTTGGACAGGGAGCAATCAGCCCCAGCATTTT | TRBV23-1 | TRBD1 | TRBJ1-5 | NA
CASTRTGSGDTQYF | TGTGCCAGCACAAGGACTGGGAGCGGAGATACGCAGTATTTT | TRBV9 | NA | TRBJ2-3 | NA
CASSEEVTGELFF | TGTGCCAGCTCCGAGGAGGTCACCGGGGAGCTGTTTTTT | TRBV2 | NA | TRBJ2-2 | NA
CSVGQGVWNGQFF | TGCAGCGTTGGACAGGGGGTTTGGAATGGGCAGTTCTTC | TRBV29-1 | TRBD1 | TRBJ2-1 | NA
CASSFSTDTQYF | TGTGCCAGCAGCTTCTCCACAGATACGCAGTATTTT | TRBV13 | NA | TRBJ2-3 | once
CASSRAGGPYEQYF | TGTGCCAGCAGCCGAGCGGGGGGCCCCTACGAGCAGTACTTC | TRBV6-5 | TRBD2 | TRBJ2-7 | NA
CASSRAGEQYF | TGTGCCAGCAGTCGGGCGGGCGAGCAGTACTTC | TRBV6-5 | NA | TRBJ2-7 | NA
CVSSATGTGNYEQYF | TGTGTCAGCAGTGCTACCGGGACTGGGAACTACGAGCAGTACTTC | TRBV6-1 | NA | TRBJ2-7 | once
CASSPGGRTLETQYF | TGTGCCAGCAGTCCCGGGGGGCGCACTCTCGAGACCCAGTACTTC | TRBV6-6 | NA | TRBJ2-5 | once
CASSLAGGRDIQYF | TGCGCCAGCAGCTTGGCCGGGGGGCGAGACATTCAGTACTTC | TRBV5-1 | NA | TRBJ2-4 | NA
CASSQDSGWTDTQYF | TGCGCCAGCAGCCAAGATTCAGGGTGGACAGATACGCAGTATTTT | TRBV4-1 | NA | TRBJ2-3 | few
CASSLIGYEQYF | TGCGCCAGCAGCTTAATCGGGTACGAGCAGTACTTC | TRBV5-1 | NA | TRBJ2-7 | NA
CASRETSAYEQYF | TGTGCCAGCCGCGAAACTAGCGCCTACGAGCAGTACTTC | TRBV6-5 | TRBD2 | TRBJ2-7 | NA
CASSTSGGTDTQYF | TGTGCCAGCAGCACTAGCGGGGGCACAGATACGCAGTATTTT | TRBV5-6 | TRBD2 | TRBJ2-3 | NA
CASSLTSGGPRDTQYF | TGTGCCAGCAGCCTGACTAGCGGGGGCCCTCGGGATACGCAGTATTTT | TRBV5-6 | TRBD2 | TRBJ2-3 | NA